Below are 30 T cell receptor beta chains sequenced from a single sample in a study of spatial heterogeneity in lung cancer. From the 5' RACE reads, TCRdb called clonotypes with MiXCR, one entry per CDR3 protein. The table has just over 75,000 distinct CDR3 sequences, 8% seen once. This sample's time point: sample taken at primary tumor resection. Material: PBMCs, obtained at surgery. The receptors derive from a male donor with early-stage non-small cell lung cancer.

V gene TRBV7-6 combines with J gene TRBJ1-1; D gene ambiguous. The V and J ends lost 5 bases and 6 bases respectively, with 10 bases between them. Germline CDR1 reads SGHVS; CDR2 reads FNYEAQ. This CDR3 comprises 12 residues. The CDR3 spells CASSPPIPEAFF. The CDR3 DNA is TGTGCCAGCAGCCCGCCAATCCCTGAAGCTTTCTTT.

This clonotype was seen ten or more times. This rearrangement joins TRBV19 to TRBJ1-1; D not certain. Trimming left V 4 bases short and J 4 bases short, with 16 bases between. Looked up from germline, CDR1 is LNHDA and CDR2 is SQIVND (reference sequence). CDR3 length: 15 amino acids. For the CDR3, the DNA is TGTGCCAGTAGTACACCCGACCTGGTCCGCACTGAAGCTTTCTTT. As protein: CASSTPDLVRTEAFF. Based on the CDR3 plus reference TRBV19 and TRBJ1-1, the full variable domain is DGGITQSPKYLFRKEGQNVTLSCEQNLNHDAMYWYRQDPGQGLRLIYYSQIVNDFQKGDIAEGYSVSREKKESFPLTVTSAQKNPTAFYLCASSTPDLVRTEAFFGQGTRLTVV.

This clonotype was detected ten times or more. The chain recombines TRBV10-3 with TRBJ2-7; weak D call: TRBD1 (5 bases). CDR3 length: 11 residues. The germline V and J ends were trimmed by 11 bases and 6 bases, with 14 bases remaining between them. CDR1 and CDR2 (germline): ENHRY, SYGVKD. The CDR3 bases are TGTGCCGTCCGGACACCGCTCGAGCAGTACTTC. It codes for CAVRTPLEQYF.

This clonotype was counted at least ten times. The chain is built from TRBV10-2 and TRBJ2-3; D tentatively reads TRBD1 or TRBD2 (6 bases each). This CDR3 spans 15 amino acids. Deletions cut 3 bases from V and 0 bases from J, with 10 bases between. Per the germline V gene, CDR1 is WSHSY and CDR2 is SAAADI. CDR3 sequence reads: CASSEGGSSTDTQYF. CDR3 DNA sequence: TGCGCCAGCAGTGAAGGGGGGTCTAGCACAGATACGCAGTATTTT.

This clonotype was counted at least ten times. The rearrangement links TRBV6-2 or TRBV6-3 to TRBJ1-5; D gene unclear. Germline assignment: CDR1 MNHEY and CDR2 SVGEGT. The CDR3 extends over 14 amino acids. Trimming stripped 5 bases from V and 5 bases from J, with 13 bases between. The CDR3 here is CASSRNSGDQPQHF. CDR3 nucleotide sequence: TGTGCCAGCAGTCGCAACAGTGGGGATCAGCCCCAGCATTTT.

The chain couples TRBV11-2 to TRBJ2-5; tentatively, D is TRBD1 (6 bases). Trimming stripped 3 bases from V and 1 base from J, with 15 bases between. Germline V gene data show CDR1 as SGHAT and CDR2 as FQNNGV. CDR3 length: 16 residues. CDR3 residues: CASSLGTGTFQETQYF. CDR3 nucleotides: TGTGCCAGCAGCTTGGGTACCGGGACATTCCAAGAGACCCAGTACTTC.

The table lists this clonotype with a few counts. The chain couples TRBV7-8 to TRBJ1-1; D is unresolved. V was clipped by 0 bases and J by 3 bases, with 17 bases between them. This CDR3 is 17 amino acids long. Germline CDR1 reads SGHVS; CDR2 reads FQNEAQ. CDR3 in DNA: TGTGCCAGCAGCTTAGCTTTACCGATAGTTAGGGACACTGAAGCTTTCTTT. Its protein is CASSLALPIVRDTEAFF. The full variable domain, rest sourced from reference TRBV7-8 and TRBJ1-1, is GAGVSQSPRYKVAKRGQDVALRCDPISGHVSLFWYQQALGQGPEFLTYFQNEAQLDKSGLPSDRFFAERPEGSVSTLKIQRTQQEDSAVYLCASSLALPIVRDTEAFFGQGTRLTVV.

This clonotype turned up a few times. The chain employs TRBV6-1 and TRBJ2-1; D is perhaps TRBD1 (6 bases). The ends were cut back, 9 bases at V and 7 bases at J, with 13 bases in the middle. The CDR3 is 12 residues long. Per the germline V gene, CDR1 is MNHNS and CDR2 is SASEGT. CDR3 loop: CASNRVGNEQFF. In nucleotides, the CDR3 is TGTGCCAGTAACAGGGTAGGGAATGAGCAGTTCTTC.

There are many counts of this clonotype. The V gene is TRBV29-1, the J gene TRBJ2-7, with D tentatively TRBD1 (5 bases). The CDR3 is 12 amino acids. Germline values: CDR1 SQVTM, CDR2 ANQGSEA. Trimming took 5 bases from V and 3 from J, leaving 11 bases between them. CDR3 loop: CSVRAGFYEQYF. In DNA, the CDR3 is TGCAGCGTTAGGGCAGGGTTCTACGAGCAGTACTTC.

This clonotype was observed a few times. CDR3 nucleotides: TGTGCCAGCAGCTTAGATTCGGGCGGGAGGGCAGTCGAGCAGTACTTC. Translated, it gives CASSLDSGGRAVEQYF. J is TRBJ2-7 and V is TRBV11-2; TRBD2 matches at 9 bases. Germline-derived CDR1 and CDR2 are SGHAT and FQNNGV. The V and J ends lost 0 bases and 6 bases, in that order; junction bases with no gene match: 9. The CDR3 runs to 16 residues.

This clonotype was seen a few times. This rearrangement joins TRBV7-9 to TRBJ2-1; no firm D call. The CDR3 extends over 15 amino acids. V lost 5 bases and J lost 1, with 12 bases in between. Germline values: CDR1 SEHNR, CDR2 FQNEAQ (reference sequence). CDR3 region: CASSPESPSYNEQFF. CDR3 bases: TGTGCCAGCAGCCCAGAGAGCCCTTCCTACAATGAGCAGTTCTTC. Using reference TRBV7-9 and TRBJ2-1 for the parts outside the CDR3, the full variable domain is DTGVSQNPRHKITKRGQNVTFRCDPISEHNRLYWYRQTLGQGPEFLTYFQNEAQLEKSRLLSDRFSAERPKGSFSTLEIQRTEQGDSAMYLCASSPESPSYNEQFFGPGTRLTVL.

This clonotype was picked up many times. CDR3 sequence (DNA): TGTGCCAGCAGCATCAGACAGGGCTACAATGAGCAGTTCTTC. This sequence encodes CASSIRQGYNEQFF. The chain couples TRBV12-3 or TRBV12-4 to TRBJ2-1, with TRBD1 matching 7 bases. V lost 6 bases and J lost 3; bases outside the gene matches: 5. The CDR3 is made up of 14 amino acids.

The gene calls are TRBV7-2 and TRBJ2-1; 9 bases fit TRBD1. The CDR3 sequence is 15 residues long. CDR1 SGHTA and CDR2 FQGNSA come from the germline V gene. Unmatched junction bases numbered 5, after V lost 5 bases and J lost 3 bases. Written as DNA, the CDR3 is TGTGCCAGCAGCCGCCGGGACAGGGACTACAATGAGCAGTTCTTC. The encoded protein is CASSRRDRDYNEQFF.

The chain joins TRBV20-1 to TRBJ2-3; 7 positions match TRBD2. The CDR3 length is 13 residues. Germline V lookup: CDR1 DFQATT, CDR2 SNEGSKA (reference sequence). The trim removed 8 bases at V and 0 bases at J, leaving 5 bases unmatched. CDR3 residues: CSSRLASTDTQYF. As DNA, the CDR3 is TGCAGTTCAAGACTAGCTAGCACAGATACGCAGTATTTT.

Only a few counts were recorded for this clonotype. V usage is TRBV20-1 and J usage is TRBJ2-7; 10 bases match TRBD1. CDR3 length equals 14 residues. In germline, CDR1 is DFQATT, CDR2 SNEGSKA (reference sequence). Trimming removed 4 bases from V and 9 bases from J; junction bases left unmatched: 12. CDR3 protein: CSAKSGTGVLGQYF. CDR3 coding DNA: TGCAGTGCTAAGAGCGGGACAGGGGTTTTAGGGCAGTACTTC.

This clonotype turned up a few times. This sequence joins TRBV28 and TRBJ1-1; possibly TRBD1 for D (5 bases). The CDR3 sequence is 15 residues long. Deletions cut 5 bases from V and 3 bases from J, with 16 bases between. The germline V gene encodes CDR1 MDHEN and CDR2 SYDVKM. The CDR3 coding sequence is TGTGCCAGCAGTCTCCATCGGGGGGTGGACACTGAAGCTTTCTTT. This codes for CASSLHRGVDTEAFF.

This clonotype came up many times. For the CDR3, the DNA is TGTGCCAGCAGCCTACGGACAGGGGGCCCGGGCGGCTACACCTTC. This gives the protein CASSLRTGGPGGYTF. The genes are TRBV6-5 and TRBJ1-2; 11 bases fit TRBD1. Losses at the gene ends were 6 bases for V and 8 bases for J; bases not matched to a gene: 11. The CDR3 is 15 amino acids. CDR1 and CDR2 (germline): MNHEY, SVGAGI.

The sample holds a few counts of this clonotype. The CDR3 DNA is TGCGCCAGCAGCTTGGAGGTAGCGGGAGACTACGAGCAGTACTTC. Protein product: CASSLEVAGDYEQYF. V and J are TRBV5-1 and TRBJ2-7; 9 bases fit TRBD2. CDR3 length: 15 amino acids. Germline CDR1 is SGHRS and CDR2 is YFSETQ. V lost 0 bases, J lost 3 bases, and 4 bases stayed unmatched.

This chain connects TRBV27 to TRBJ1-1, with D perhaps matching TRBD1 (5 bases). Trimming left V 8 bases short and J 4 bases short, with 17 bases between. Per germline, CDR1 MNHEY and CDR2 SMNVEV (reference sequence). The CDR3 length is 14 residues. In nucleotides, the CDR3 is TGTGCCAGCGGGAGTAGGGGCTTGGGCACTGAAGCTTTCTTT. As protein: CASGSRGLGTEAFF.

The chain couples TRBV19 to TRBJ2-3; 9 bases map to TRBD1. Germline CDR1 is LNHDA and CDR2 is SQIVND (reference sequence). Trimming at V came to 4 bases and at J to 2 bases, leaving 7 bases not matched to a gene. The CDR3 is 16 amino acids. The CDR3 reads CASSTPTGGITDTQYF. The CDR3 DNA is TGTGCCAGTAGTACACCAACAGGGGGCATCACAGATACGCAGTATTTT.

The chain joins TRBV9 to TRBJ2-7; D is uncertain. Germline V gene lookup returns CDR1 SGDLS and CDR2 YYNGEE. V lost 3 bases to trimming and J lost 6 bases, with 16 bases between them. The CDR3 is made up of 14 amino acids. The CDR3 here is CASSAGLKEGEQYF. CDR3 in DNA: TGTGCCAGCAGCGCCGGTTTAAAGGAAGGCGAGCAGTACTTC.

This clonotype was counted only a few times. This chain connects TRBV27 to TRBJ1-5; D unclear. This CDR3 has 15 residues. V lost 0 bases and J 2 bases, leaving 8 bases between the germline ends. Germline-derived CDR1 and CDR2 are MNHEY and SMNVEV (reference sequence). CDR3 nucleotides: TGTGCCAGCAGTTTATCGAGGATTGGCAATCAGCCCCAGCATTTT. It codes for CASSLSRIGNQPQHF.

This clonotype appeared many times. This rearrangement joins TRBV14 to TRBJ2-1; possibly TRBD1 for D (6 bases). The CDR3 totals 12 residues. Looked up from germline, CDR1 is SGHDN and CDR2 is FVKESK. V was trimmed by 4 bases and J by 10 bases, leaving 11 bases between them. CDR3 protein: CASSRSRGEQFF. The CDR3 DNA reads TGTGCCAGCAGCCGATCAAGGGGGGAGCAGTTCTTC.

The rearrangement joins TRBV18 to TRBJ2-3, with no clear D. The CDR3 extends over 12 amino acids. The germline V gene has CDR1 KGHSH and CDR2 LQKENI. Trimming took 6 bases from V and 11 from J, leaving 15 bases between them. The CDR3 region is CASSHDLSMQYF. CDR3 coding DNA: TGTGCCAGCTCCCATGACCTGAGTATGCAGTATTTT.

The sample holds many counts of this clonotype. CDR3 coding DNA: TGCAGCGTTGAGAGCCCCTCACTAGCAGGCTCCTACAATGAGCAGTTCTTC. It yields the protein CSVESPSLAGSYNEQFF. This chain links TRBV29-1 with TRBJ2-1, with D perhaps matching TRBD2 (6 bases). The CDR3 sequence is 17 residues long. V was trimmed by 3 bases and J by 0 bases, leaving 18 bases between them. Per germline, CDR1 SQVTM and CDR2 ANQGSEA.

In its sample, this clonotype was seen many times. CDR3 nucleotide sequence: TGTGCCAGCAGCTTAGGCTGGAACTATGGCTACACCTTC. Its protein is CASSLGWNYGYTF. The chain combines TRBV7-2 with TRBJ1-2; no firm D call. The germline V and J ends were trimmed by 1 base and 2 bases, with 5 bases remaining between them. Germline lookup yields CDR1 SGHTA and CDR2 FQGNSA. The CDR3 is 13 residues long.

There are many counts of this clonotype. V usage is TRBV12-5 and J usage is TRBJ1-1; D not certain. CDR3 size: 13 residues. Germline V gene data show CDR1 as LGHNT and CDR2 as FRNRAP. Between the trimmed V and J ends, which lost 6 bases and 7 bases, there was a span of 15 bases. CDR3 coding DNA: TGTGCTAGTGGGCTAAGGGAGCCCTTTGAAGCTTTCTTT. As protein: CASGLREPFEAFF. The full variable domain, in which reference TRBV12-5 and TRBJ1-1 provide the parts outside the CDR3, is DARVTQTPRHKVTEMGQEVTMRCQPILGHNTVFWYRQTMMQGLELLAYFRNRAPLDDSGMPKDRFSAEMPDATLATLKIQPSEPRDSAVYFCASGLREPFEAFFGQGTRLTVV.

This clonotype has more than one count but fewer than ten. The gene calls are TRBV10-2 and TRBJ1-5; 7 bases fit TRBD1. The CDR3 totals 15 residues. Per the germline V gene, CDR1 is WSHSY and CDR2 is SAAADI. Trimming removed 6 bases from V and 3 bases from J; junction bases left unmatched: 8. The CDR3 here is CASRSGQATNQPQHF. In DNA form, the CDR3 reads TGCGCCAGCAGATCCGGACAGGCGACCAATCAGCCCCAGCATTTT.

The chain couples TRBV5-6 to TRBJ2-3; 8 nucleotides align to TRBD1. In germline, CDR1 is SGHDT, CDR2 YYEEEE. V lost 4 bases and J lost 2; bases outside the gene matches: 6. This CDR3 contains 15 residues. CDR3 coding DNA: TGTGCCAGCAGCACCGGGACAGGCCCCACAGATACGCAGTATTTT. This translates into CASSTGTGPTDTQYF.

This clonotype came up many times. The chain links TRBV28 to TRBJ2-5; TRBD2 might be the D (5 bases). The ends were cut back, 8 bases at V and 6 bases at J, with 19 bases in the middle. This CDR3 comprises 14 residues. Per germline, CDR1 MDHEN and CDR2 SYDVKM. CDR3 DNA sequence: TGTGCCAGCGGGGAGACAAGGGTTGACAAGACCCAGTACTTC. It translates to CASGETRVDKTQYF.